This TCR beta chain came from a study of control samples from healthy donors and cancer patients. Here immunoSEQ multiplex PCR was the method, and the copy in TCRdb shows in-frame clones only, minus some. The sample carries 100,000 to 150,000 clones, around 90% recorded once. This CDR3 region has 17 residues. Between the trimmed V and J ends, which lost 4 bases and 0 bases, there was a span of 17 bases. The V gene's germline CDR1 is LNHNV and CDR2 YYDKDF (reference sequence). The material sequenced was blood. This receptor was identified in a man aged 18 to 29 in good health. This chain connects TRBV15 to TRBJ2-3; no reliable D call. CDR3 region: CATSTGFTGLSTDTQYF. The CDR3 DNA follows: TGTGCCACCAGCACTGGTTTTACGGGTCTTAGCACAGATACGCAGTATTTT.